Included here is one TCR beta chain sequence, with context. Its cognate antigen is unknown. V dropped 3 bases and J dropped 12 bases, with 12 bases sitting between them. This CDR3 is built from 12 residues. The data are from a study of blood T cells in healthy people across ages. Study in general: Template switching caught about one barcoded beta molecule for each two T cells. Study conclusions and caveats: A strong correlation between TCR beta diversity and naive T cell percentage was seen. Researchers deemed the diversity estimates from one million T cells underestimates.

A second about 6 to 12 cycle PCR used barcoded and J-beta primers. All cDNA molecules were each tagged by a template-switch adaptor with 12 random nucleotides. TCRdb reanalysed the 5' RACE reads using MiXCR and keeps one entry per CDR3 protein. The sample includes around 1.7 million distinct CDR3 sequences, roughly 28% of them seen just once. The V and J genes are TRBV12-3 or TRBV12-4 and TRBJ2-1; a possible D gene is TRBD2 (6 bases). The receptor comes from a woman aged 25 to 39 in good health. The sample taken for sequencing was blood. Here the CDR3 DNA reads TGTGCCAGCAGTTTTGTTCGCGGGATGCAGTTCTTC. It specifies CASSFVRGMQFF.